These T cell receptor beta chains were read from a single sample in a study of identical twins. TCRdb ran MiXCR on the 5' RACE reads and lists one entry per CDR3 protein. The repertoire includes 500,000 or so distinct CDR3 sequences, approximately 22% of them detected once, and 0.91% sits in the top ten. These data also formed part of another study, on T cells expressing NK-cell markers.

Sample: CD4+ T cells sorted from blood. The receptors were sampled from a woman under 30 in good health. CDR3s include the opening cysteine and the closing phenylalanine or tryptophan. The order of the fields is D gene, J gene, V gene, clone size, CDR3 protein, CDR3 DNA. D genes are given only for firm matches. Clone size is stated in some rows and not others, as once, few, many or a class when expanded.

NA TRBJ2-1 TRBV6-4 NA CASSDSGGTYNEQFF TGTGCCAGCAGTGACTCCGGGGGCACCTACAATGAGCAGTTCTTC
NA TRBJ1-2 TRBV12-3/TRBV12-4 many CASSAGAQTNYGYTF TGTGCCAGCAGTGCCGGGGCCCAAACTAACTATGGCTACACCTTC
NA TRBJ2-7 TRBV10-3 NA CAISESRFYEQYF TGTGCCATCAGTGAGTCGAGGTTCTACGAGCAGTACTTC
TRBD1 TRBJ1-2 TRBV5-1 few CASSFLQGTRGYTF TGCGCCAGCAGCTTCCTACAGGGGACGAGGGGCTACACCTTC
TRBD2 TRBJ2-5 TRBV3-1 NA CASSQRPSGAVEETQYF TGTGCCAGCAGCCAACGCCCCAGCGGGGCGGTTGAAGAGACCCAGTACTTC
TRBD1 TRBJ2-7 TRBV6-1 NA CASSERPGQGFGWQYF TGTGCCAGCAGTGAAAGGCCGGGACAGGGTTTCGGTTGGCAGTACTTC
TRBD2 TRBJ2-7 TRBV6-2/TRBV6-3 few CASSYSTLAVSSLPEQYF TGTGCCAGCAGTTACTCGACTCTAGCGGTAAGCTCCCTCCCCGAGCAGTACTTC
NA TRBJ2-1 TRBV11-2 few CASSSTRERGSEQFF TGTGCCAGCAGCTCTACGAGAGAGAGGGGGAGTGAGCAGTTCTTC
TRBD2 TRBJ2-5 TRBV10-3 NA CAISATPGGETQYF TGTGCCATCAGTGCGACCCCGGGGGGGGAGACCCAGTACTTC
NA TRBJ2-5 TRBV2 few CASSAQFGETQYF TGTGCCAGCAGTGCCCAGTTCGGGGAGACCCAGTACTTC
NA TRBJ2-2 TRBV5-6 few CASSPDAGTGTGELFF TGTGCCAGCAGCCCGGACGCCGGCACAGGGACCGGGGAGCTGTTTTTT
TRBD1 TRBJ2-5 TRBV12-3/TRBV12-4 few CASGGTGEETQYF TGTGCCAGCGGCGGGACAGGGGAAGAGACCCAGTACTTC
TRBD1 TRBJ1-6 TRBV20-1 NA CSARDRTGDSPLHF TGCAGTGCTAGAGATCGGACAGGGGACTCACCCCTCCACTTT
TRBD2 TRBJ2-3 TRBV6-2/TRBV6-3 NA CASKTAGVTDTQYF TGTGCCAGCAAAACAGCGGGGGTCACAGATACGCAGTATTTT
TRBD2 TRBJ2-1 TRBV5-1 NA CASSPITTSGFYNEQFF TGCGCCAGCAGCCCGATAACGACTAGCGGGTTTTACAATGAGCAGTTCTTC
NA TRBJ1-5 TRBV15 many CATSRDVAGYQPQHF TGTGCCACCAGCAGAGATGTAGCCGGTTATCAGCCCCAGCATTTT
NA TRBJ1-5 TRBV20-1 NA CSARLGQSNQPQHF TGCAGTGCTAGGCTTGGACAGAGCAATCAGCCCCAGCATTTT
NA TRBJ1-2 TRBV11-2 many CASSRGLVYGYTF TGTGCCAGCAGTCGCGGACTCGTTTATGGCTACACCTTC
TRBD1 TRBJ2-3 TRBV25-1 few CASSEAGQGGPDTQYF TGTGCCAGCAGTGAAGCGGGACAGGGAGGTCCAGATACGCAGTATTTT
TRBD1 TRBJ2-2 TRBV5-1 NA CASKRGQYSNTGELFF TGCGCCAGCAAGAGGGGACAGTACTCGAACACCGGGGAGCTGTTTTTT
TRBD2 TRBJ2-1 TRBV12-3/TRBV12-4 few CASSSGGGAHEQFF TGTGCCAGCAGTTCGGGCGGGGGGGCCCATGAGCAGTTCTTC
NA TRBJ2-1 TRBV20-1 many CSLLRGAGYNEQFF TGCAGCCTTTTAAGGGGGGCGGGTTACAATGAGCAGTTCTTC
NA TRBJ2-6 TRBV12-3/TRBV12-4 few CASSARGKGSGANVLTF TGTGCCAGCAGTGCCAGGGGTAAAGGCTCTGGGGCCAACGTCCTGACTTTC
TRBD2 TRBJ2-5 TRBV25-1 few CASSDFLAGETQYF TGTGCCAGCAGTGATTTCCTAGCGGGAGAGACCCAGTACTTC
NA TRBJ1-6 TRBV20-1 NA CSASRGPLNSPLHF TGCAGTGCTAGTCGGGGGCCGCTTAATTCACCCCTCCACTTT
TRBD2 TRBJ2-5 TRBV15 NA CATSRVAGGSGSRETQYF TGTGCCACCAGCAGAGTGGCGGGGGGAAGCGGGAGCCGGGAGACCCAGTACTTC
NA TRBJ2-5 TRBV15 few CATTFGGYQETQYF TGTGCCACCACCTTTGGCGGTTACCAAGAGACCCAGTACTTC
NA TRBJ1-5 TRBV7-6 NA CASSLDANQPQHF TGTGCCAGCAGCTTAGACGCTAATCAGCCCCAGCATTTT
NA TRBJ1-1 TRBV4-3 few CASSPGIITEAFF TGCGCCAGCAGCCCAGGTATAATCACTGAAGCTTTCTTT
TRBD2 TRBJ2-7 TRBV30 NA CAWLAGAYEQYF TGTGCCTGGCTGGCGGGGGCCTACGAGCAGTACTTC
NA TRBJ2-5 TRBV7-8 few CASSFRGVETQYF TGTGCCAGCAGCTTCAGGGGCGTAGAGACCCAGTACTTC
TRBD2 TRBJ2-1 TRBV12-3/TRBV12-4 NA CASTRTSGKHNEQFF TGTGCCAGCACCAGGACTAGCGGAAAGCACAATGAGCAGTTCTTC
TRBD2 TRBJ2-5 TRBV7-2 NA CASSLVTGTAGGWTQYF TGTGCCAGCAGCTTAGTAACGGGCACGGCGGGAGGATGGACCCAGTACTTC